This T cell receptor (beta chain) was sequenced in a study of cytotoxic CD8 clonotypes in ibrutinib-treated CLL. Sequenced by immunoSEQ multiplex PCR; TCRdb stores in-frame clones only, minus some. The sample carries some 140,000 clones, approximately 80% recorded once. As regards this clone: Its specificity is not known.

The CDR3 extends over 13 amino acids. V gave up 5 bases and J gave up 6 bases; unmatched junction bases: 3. Germline V lookup: CDR1 KGHSH, CDR2 LQKENI. Study outcomes and limitations: With treatment, public clonotypes, which were uncommon, either contracted or remained stable.

The source of about 1.9 micrograms of genomic DNA for TCR beta libraries was cryopreserved PBMCs. This receptor was taken from a human donor with chronic lymphocytic leukemia. The genes are TRBV18 and TRBJ1-5, with 8 bases matching TRBD1. The sequencing here drew on PBMCs, taken after 12 months of ibrutinib treatment. CDR3 residues: CASSSDRAQPQHF. As DNA, the CDR3 is TGTGCCAGCTCATCGGACAGGGCTCAGCCCCAGCATTTT.